This TCR beta chain originates from a study of OX40 agonist ivuxolimab in advanced cancers. Across the whole study: Hepatocellular carcinoma, melanoma, renal cell or head and neck cancer occurred in dose-escalation patients. People who had prior anti-PD-1, anti-PD-L1 or anti-CTLA-4 therapy could take part, and around 39% had some.

Study-level results: The authors did not determine the antigen specificity of the expanded peripheral T cells.

The assay was immunoSEQ multiplex PCR, and TCRdb's table has in-frame clones only and misses some. The data hold about 41,000 clones, with more than 75% observed a single time. Per the germline V gene, CDR1 is SGHVS and CDR2 is FNYEAQ. The length of the CDR3 is 16 residues. Trimming stripped 4 bases from V and 7 bases from J, with 22 bases between. In the case of this clone: Its antigen is unidentified.

The rearrangement links TRBV7-6 to TRBJ2-5; D unresolved. This material consisted of CD4+ or CD8+ T cells sorted from blood, taken in a trial of the OX40 agonist ivuxolimab. The sequence derives from an adult with an advanced solid tumor such as melanoma, head and neck, liver or kidney cancer. In nucleotides, the CDR3 is TGTGCCAGCAGCTCCACTCAAAGGCGTCCCGGTTGGACCCAGTACTTC. This translates into CASSSTQRRPGWTQYF.